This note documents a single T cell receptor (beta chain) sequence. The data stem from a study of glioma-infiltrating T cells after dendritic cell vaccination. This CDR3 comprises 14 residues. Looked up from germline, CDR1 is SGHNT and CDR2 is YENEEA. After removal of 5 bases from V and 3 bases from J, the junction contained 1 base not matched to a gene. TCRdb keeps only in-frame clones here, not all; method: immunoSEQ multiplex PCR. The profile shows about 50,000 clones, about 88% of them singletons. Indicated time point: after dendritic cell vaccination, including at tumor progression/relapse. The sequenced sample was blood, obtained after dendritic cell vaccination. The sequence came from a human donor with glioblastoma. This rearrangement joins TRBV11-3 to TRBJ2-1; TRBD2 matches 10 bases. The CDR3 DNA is TGTGCCAGCAGCCCTAGCGGGAGCTACAATGAGCAGTTCTTC. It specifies CASSPSGSYNEQFF. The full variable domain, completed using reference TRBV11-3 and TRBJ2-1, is EAGVVQSPRYKIIEKKQPVAFWCNPISGHNTLYWYLQNLGQGPELLIRYENEEAVDDSQLPKDRFSAERLKGVDSTLKIQPAELGDSAVYLCASSPSGSYNEQFFGPGTRLTVL.